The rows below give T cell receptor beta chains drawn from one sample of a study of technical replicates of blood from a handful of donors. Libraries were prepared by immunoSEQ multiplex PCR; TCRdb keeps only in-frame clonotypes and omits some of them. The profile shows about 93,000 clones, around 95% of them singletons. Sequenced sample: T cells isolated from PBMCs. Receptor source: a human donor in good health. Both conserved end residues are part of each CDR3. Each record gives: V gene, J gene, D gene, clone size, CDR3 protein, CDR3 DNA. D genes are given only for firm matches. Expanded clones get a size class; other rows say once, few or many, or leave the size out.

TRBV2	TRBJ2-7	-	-	CASTQDQSYEQYF	TGTGCCAGCACACAGGACCAATCCTACGAGCAGTACTTC
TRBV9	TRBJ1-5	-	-	CASSGTGSNQPQHF	TGTGCCAGCAGCGGTACAGGGAGCAATCAGCCCCAGCATTTT
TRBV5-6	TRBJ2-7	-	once	CASSSPGGTYEQYF	TGTGCCAGCAGCTCCCCAGGCGGGACCTACGAGCAGTACTTC
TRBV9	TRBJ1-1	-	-	CASSAGREAFF	TGTGCCAGCAGCGCCGGGAGGGAAGCTTTCTTT
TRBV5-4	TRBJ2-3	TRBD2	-	CASSSASGGLTDTQYF	TGTGCCAGCAGCTCAGCTAGCGGGGGGCTAACAGATACGCAGTATTTT
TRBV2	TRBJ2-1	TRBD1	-	CASSTRQGSSYNEQFF	TGTGCCAGCAGTACCCGACAGGGTAGCTCCTACAATGAGCAGTTCTTC
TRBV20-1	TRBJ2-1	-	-	CSAAYGEEPFF	TGCAGTGCTGCATACGGGGAAGAGCCGTTCTTC
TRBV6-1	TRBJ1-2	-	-	CASGVGATSNYGYTF	TGTGCCAGCGGAGTGGGTGCTACGTCTAACTATGGCTACACCTTC
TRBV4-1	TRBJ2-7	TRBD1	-	CASSLDRGHEQYF	TGCGCCAGCAGCTTAGACAGGGGCCACGAGCAGTACTTC
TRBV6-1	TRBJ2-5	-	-	CASSSWGGRETQYF	TGTGCCAGCAGTTCCTGGGGGGGCCGGGAGACCCAGTACTTC
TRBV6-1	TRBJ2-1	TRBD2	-	CASSEAGGLDLAGYNEQFF	TGTGCCAGCAGTGAAGCTGGGGGGCTCGATCTAGCGGGGTACAATGAGCAGTTCTTC
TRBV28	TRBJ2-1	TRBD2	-	CASSNSGGGVGYNEQFF	TGTGCCAGCAGTAATTCGGGGGGAGGAGTGGGTTACAATGAGCAGTTCTTC
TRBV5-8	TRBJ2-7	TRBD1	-	CASSFAPGTGREQYF	TGTGCCAGCAGCTTTGCTCCCGGGACAGGCCGCGAGCAGTACTTC
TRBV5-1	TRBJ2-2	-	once	CATTGSGSTGTGELFF	TGCGCCACCACCGGGTCCGGCAGCACGGGCACCGGGGAGCTGTTTTTT
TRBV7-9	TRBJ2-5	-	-	CASSLGGIMYIETQYF	TGTGCCAGCAGTCTGGGGGGAATCATGTACATAGAGACCCAGTACTTC
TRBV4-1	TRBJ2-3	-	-	CASSHYPGSTTADTQYF	TGCGCCAGCAGCCACTATCCGGGGTCCACTACGGCTGATACGCAGTATTTT
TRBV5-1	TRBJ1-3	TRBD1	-	CASKYSGGDSGNTIYF	TGCGCCAGCAAATATTCAGGGGGAGACTCTGGAAACACCATATATTTT
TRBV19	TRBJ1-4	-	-	CASSSSSGTPGEKLFF	TGTGCCAGTAGTAGCTCATCCGGGACACCTGGGGAAAAACTGTTTTTT
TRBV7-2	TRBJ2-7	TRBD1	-	CASSLVGQGIYEQYF	TGTGCCAGCAGCTTAGTGGGACAGGGTATATACGAGCAGTACTTC
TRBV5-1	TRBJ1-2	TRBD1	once	CASSFFGQGVDGYTF	TGCGCCAGCAGCTTCTTTGGACAGGGGGTAGATGGCTACACCTTC
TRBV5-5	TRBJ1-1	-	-	CASSLFRGGPEAFF	TGTGCCAGCAGCTTGTTCAGGGGCGGCCCTGAAGCTTTCTTT
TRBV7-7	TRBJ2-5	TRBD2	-	CASSRRTGAGGKETQYF	TGTGCTAGCAGCCGACGGACTGGAGCGGGGGGAAAAGAGACCCAGTACTTC
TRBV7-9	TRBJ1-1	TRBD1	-	CASSSVGGDRAVEAFF	TGTGCCAGCAGCTCGGTCGGTGGGGACAGGGCGGTTGAAGCTTTCTTT
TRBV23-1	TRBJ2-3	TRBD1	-	CASRIRGRRSTDTQYF	TGCGCCAGCAGGATAAGGGGGCGCCGCAGCACAGATACGCAGTATTTT
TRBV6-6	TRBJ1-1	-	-	CACGAGRMNTEAFF	TGTGCCTGCGGAGCGGGACGGATGAACACTGAAGCTTTCTTT
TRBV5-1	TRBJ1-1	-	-	CASSFRGRTEAFF	TGCGCCAGCAGCTTCCGGGGGAGGACTGAAGCTTTCTTT
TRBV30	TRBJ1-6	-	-	CAWSRQVDSPLHF	TGTGCCTGGAGCCGGCAGGTAGATTCACCCCTCCACTTT
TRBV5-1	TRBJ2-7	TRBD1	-	CASSSGTGVEQYF	TGCGCCAGCAGCTCGGGTACAGGGGTCGAGCAGTACTTC
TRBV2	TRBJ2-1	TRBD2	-	CASRSIPTSGSYNEQFF	TGTGCCAGCAGGTCTATCCCGACTAGCGGGAGTTACAATGAGCAGTTCTTC
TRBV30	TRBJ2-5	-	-	CAWQGILETQYF	TGTGCCTGGCAGGGTATTTTGGAGACCCAGTACTTC
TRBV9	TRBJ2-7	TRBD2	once	CASSPRERGPYEQYF	TGTGCCAGCAGCCCCAGGGAGCGGGGGCCCTACGAGCAGTACTTC
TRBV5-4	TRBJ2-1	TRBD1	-	CASSLDIGQGDREQFF	TGTGCCAGCAGCTTGGACATAGGACAGGGAGATCGTGAGCAGTTCTTC
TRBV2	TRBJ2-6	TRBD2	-	CASRKTSGALSGANVLTF	TGTGCCAGCAGGAAGACTAGCGGGGCCCTATCTGGGGCCAACGTCCTGACTTTC
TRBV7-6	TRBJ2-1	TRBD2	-	CASSLVASGGNEQFF	TGTGCCAGCAGCTTAGTGGCTAGCGGGGGGAATGAGCAGTTCTTC
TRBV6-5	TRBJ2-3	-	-	CASQDSYTDTQYF	TGTGCCAGCCAGGACAGCTACACAGATACGCAGTATTTT
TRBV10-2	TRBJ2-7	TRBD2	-	CASGRSGSNYEQYF	TGCGCCAGCGGACGAAGCGGGAGTAACTACGAGCAGTACTTC
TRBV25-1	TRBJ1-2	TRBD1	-	CASRDDRAIYGYTF	TGTGCCAGCAGGGACGACAGGGCAATCTATGGCTACACCTTC
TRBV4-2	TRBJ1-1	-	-	CATSTLQTGLYTEAFF	TGTGCCACCTCTACACTACAAACAGGGCTCTACACTGAAGCTTTCTTT
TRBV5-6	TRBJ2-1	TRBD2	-	CASSVGLAGDIYNEQFF	TGTGCCAGCAGCGTCGGACTAGCGGGAGACATCTACAATGAGCAGTTCTTC
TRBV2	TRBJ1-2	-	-	CATRGANYGYTF	TGTGCCACGCGGGGCGCCAACTATGGCTACACCTTC
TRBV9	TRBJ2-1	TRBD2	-	CASSPGIAGNTIHNEQFF	TGTGCCAGCAGCCCAGGTATAGCGGGGAACACCATACACAATGAGCAGTTCTTC
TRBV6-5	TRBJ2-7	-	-	CASSYSADTYEQYF	TGTGCCAGCAGTTACTCTGCAGACACCTACGAGCAGTACTTC
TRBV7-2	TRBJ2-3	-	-	CASSLVGSTDTQYF	TGTGCCAGCAGCTTAGTCGGTAGCACAGATACGCAGTATTTT
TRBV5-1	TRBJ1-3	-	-	CASSQTGTHPGNTIYF	TGCGCCAGCAGCCAAACCGGGACACATCCTGGAAACACCATATATTTT
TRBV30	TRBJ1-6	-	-	CAWSPPRGKSPLHF	TGTGCCTGGAGTCCCCCAAGGGGAAAGTCACCCCTCCACTTT
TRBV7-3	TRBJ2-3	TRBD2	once	CASSSSGGSTDTQYF	TGTGCCAGCAGCTCCAGCGGGGGGAGCACAGATACGCAGTATTTT
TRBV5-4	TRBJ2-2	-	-	CASSKLQTGSNTGELFF	TGTGCCAGCAGCAAGCTACAGACAGGCTCGAACACCGGGGAGCTGTTTTTT
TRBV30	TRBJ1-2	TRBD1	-	CAWRIGQGADIGTF	TGTGCCTGGAGAATAGGACAGGGGGCAGATATAGGCACCTTC
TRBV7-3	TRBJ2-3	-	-	CASSLIGARTTDTQYF	TGTGCCAGCAGCTTAATAGGGGCCAGGACCACAGATACGCAGTATTTT
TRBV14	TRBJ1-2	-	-	CASSQDLTGGYGYTF	TGTGCCAGCAGCCAAGATCTCACGGGGGGCTATGGCTACACCTTC
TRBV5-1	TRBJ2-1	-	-	CASSSLSGTGINEQFF	TGCGCCAGCAGCTCTCTTAGCGGAACTGGGATCAATGAGCAGTTCTTC
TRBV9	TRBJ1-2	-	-	CASSVGQGDGYTF	TGTGCCAGCAGCGTAGGGCAGGGCGATGGCTACACCTTC
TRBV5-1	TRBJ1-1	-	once	CASSLVPAGNTEAFF	TGCGCCAGCAGCTTGGTGCCTGCGGGGAACACTGAAGCTTTCTTT
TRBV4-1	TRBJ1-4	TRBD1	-	CASSPPTGSGEKLFF	TGCGCCAGCAGCCCCCCGACAGGGAGTGGGGAAAAACTGTTTTTT
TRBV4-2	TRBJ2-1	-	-	CASSQGILNEQFF	TGTGCCAGCAGCCAAGGAATACTCAATGAGCAGTTCTTC
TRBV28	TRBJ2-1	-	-	CASSSRVARTWDNEQFF	TGTGCCAGCAGTTCCCGGGTAGCGCGAACCTGGGACAATGAGCAGTTCTTC
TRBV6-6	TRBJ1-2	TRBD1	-	CASRYQQGANYGYTF	TGTGCCAGCAGGTATCAACAGGGGGCTAACTATGGCTACACCTTC
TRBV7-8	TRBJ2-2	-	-	CASSLETSSNTGELFF	TGTGCCAGCAGCTTAGAAACTAGTTCGAACACCGGGGAGCTGTTTTTT
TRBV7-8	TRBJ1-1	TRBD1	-	CASSQKRTGGRTEAFF	TGTGCCAGCAGCCAAAAAAGGACAGGGGGAAGGACTGAAGCTTTCTTT